One and the same sample provided the 5 T cell receptor beta chains below, sequenced in a study of T cells in Graves' hyperthyroidism and ophthalmopathy. What was amplified from RNA transcripts were TCR beta CDR3 regions. HTBI primers drove first-round RT-PCR of the TCR CDR3. TCRdb analysed the multiplex PCR reads with MiXCR anew, one entry per CDR3 protein. The data contain about 420,000 distinct CDR3 sequences, 12% to 15% of them singletons. Sequenced: blood. The receptor source for this set is a woman aged 18-35 years with Graves' hyperthyroidism.

The table lists this clonotype with many counts. The rearrangement uses TRBV7-2 and TRBJ2-7; no firm D call. The germline V gene encodes CDR1 SGHTA and CDR2 FQGNSA. Trimming took 4 bases from V and 2 from J, leaving 9 bases between them. This CDR3 is built from 13 residues. The CDR3 DNA sequence: TGTGCCAGCAGCTCGCAACAAACCTACGAGCAGTACTTC. Translated, it gives CASSSQQTYEQYF.

CDR3 in DNA: TGTGCCAGCAGTTTGGTCAGGGCCGGCAGCGGGGAGCTGTTTTTT. It is translated as CASSLVRAGSGELFF. V gene TRBV27 combines with J gene TRBJ2-2; tentative D call: TRBD1 (5 bases). Germline V lookup: CDR1 MNHEY, CDR2 SMNVEV (reference sequence). V was cut by 3 bases and J by 7 bases, with 15 bases left in between. The CDR3 loop spans 15 amino acids.

The chain is built from TRBV5-1 and TRBJ2-5, with 7 bases fitting TRBD1. Germline CDR1 reads SGHRS; CDR2 reads YFSETQ. Unmatched junction bases numbered 3, after V lost 3 bases and J lost 4 bases. This CDR3 has 13 amino acids. The CDR3 DNA sequence: TGCGCCAGCAGCTGGGACAGCAGAGAGACCCAGTACTTC. Translation: CASSWDSRETQYF.

This clonotype showed up just a few times. The chain has TRBV30 and TRBJ2-1; D gene uncertain. CDR3 length: 15 residues. Germline V gene lookup returns CDR1 GTSNPN and CDR2 SVGIG (reference sequence). V dropped 0 bases and J dropped 1 base, with 10 bases sitting between them. CDR3 region: CAWSVALGSYNEQFF. For the CDR3, the DNA is TGTGCCTGGAGTGTAGCCCTGGGTTCCTACAATGAGCAGTTCTTC.

In its sample, this clonotype was seen many times. The chain has TRBV4-1 and TRBJ2-5; tentative D call: TRBD2 (5 bases). Per germline, CDR1 MGHRA and CDR2 YSYEKL. This CDR3 is 16 amino acids long. Trimming shortened V by 5 bases and J by 0 bases, and 16 bases separated the two germline ends. CDR3 in DNA: TGCGCCAGCAGCTCACGTGGCGGGCGGTACCAAGAGACCCAGTACTTC. This codes for CASSSRGGRYQETQYF.